The sample holds a few counts of the clone carrying this T cell receptor beta chain. The CDR3 loop spans 15 amino acids. The sample belongs to a study of human T cells and chemical hapten exposure. About the research overall: DPC at 0.01% went onto the upper back in patch tests, read at 6 days. Alopecia areata, totalis and universalis patients, mostly female, were included.

Time point described: patch test 1, 2 weeks after DPC sensitization. Treatment meaning: therapeutic diphenylcyclopropenone sensitization with weekly scalp DPC. From the RACE reads, TCRdb called clonotypes with MiXCR, one entry per CDR3 protein. This table holds 79,000 or so distinct CDR3 sequences, about a tenth found once. This receptor was obtained from a woman aged 45-59 years with alopecia areata. Some clones in this sample may be carry-over from other donors' samples. Sequencing used whole blood, obtained in connection with sensitization to the hapten diphenylcyclopropenone (DPC). V is TRBV21-1 and J is TRBJ1-2; no DNA check was done on the table's D call, TRBD1. TRBV21-1 is listed as a pseudogene. Written as DNA, the CDR3 is TGTGCCAGCAGCTCCCGCGGTAGGACAGGGCATGGCTACACCTTC. Translation gives CASSSRGRTGHGYTF.